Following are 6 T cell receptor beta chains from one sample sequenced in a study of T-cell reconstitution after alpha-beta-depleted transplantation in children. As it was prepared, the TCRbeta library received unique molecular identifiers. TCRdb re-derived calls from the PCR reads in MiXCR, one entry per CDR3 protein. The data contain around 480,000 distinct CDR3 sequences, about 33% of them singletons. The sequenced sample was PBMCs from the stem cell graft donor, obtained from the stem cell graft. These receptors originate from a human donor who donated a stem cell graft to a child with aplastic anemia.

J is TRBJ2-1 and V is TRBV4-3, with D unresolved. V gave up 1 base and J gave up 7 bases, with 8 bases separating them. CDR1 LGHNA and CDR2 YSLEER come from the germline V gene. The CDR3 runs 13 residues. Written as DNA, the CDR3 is TGCGCCAGCAGCCAAGGCCCTGGTAATGAGCAGTTCTTC. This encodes CASSQGPGNEQFF.

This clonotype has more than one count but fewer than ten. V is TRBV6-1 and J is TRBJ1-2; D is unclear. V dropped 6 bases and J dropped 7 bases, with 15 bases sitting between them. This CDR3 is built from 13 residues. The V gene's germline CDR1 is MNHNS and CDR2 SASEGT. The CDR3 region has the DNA TGTGCCAGCAGCGGCTCTCCATCCGGTGGCTACACCTTC. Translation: CASSGSPSGGYTF.

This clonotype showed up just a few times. CDR3: CASSYSIGGEGREQYV. DNA for the CDR3: TGTGCCAGCAGTTACTCGATCGGGGGAGAAGGGCGCGAGCAGTACGTC. The chain employs TRBV6-2 or TRBV6-3 and TRBJ2-7, with D perhaps matching TRBD2 (6 bases). Trimming took off 0 bases at V and 6 bases at J, with 18 bases between the two ends. CDR3 length equals 16 residues. Germline-derived CDR1 and CDR2 are MNHEY and SVGEGT.

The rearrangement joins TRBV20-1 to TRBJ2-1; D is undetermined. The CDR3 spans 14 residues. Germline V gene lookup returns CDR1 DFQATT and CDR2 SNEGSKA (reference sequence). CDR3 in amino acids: CSPKVWSSYNEQFF. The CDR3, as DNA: TGCAGCCCCAAGGTCTGGAGCTCCTACAATGAGCAGTTCTTC.

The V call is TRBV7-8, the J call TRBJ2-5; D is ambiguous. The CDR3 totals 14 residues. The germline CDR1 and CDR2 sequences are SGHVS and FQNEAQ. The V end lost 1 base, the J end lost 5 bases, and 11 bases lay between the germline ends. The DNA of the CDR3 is TGTGCCAGCAGCTTAGGGTTCACCTCGGAGACCCAGTACTTC. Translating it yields CASSLGFTSETQYF.

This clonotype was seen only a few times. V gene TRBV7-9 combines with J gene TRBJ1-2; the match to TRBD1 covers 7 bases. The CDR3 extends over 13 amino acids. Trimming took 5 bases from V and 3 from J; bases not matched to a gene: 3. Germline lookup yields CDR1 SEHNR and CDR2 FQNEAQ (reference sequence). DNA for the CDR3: TGTGCCAGCAGCCGGGGGACAGACTATGGCTACACCTTC. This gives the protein CASSRGTDYGYTF.